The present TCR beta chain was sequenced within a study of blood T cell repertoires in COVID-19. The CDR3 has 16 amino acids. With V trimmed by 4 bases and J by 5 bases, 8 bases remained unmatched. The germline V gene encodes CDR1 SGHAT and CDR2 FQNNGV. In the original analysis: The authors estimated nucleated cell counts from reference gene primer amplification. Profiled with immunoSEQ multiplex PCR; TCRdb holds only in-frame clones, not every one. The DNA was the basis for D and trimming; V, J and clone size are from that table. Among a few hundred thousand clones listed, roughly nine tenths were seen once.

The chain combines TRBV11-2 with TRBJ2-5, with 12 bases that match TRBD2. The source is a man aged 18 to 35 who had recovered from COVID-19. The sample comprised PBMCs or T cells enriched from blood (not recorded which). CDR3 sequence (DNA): TGTGCCAGCAGCTCTTACGGACTAGCGGGATTGGAGACCCAGTACTTC. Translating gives CASSSYGLAGLETQYF.